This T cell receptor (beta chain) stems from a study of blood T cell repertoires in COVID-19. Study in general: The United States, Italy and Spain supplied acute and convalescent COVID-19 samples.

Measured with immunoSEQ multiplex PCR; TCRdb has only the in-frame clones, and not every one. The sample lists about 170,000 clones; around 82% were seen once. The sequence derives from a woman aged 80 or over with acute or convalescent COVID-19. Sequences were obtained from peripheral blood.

The CDR3 bases are TGTGCCAGCAGTCGTCTAGGTGGTACTGAAGCTTTCTTT. Its translation: CASSRLGGTEAFF. V and J are TRBV6-5 and TRBJ1-1; D gene unclear. Trimming pared 5 bases from V and 5 bases from J, leaving 12 bases between. The CDR3 totals 13 residues. Looked up from germline, CDR1 is MNHEY and CDR2 is SVGAGI.